Presented here are 9 T cell receptor beta chains from one specimen sequenced in a study of blood T cell repertoires in COVID-19. Sequencing was performed with immunoSEQ multiplex PCR; in TCRdb, only in-frame clones are kept and a portion is missing. The sample holds 200,000 to 300,000 clones, roughly 82% seen once. The sample taken for sequencing was peripheral blood. These receptors were collected from a woman over 75 with COVID-19, enrolled during active disease.

V is TRBV5-1 and J is TRBJ1-4; D may be TRBD1 (5 bases). Looked up from germline, CDR1 is SGHRS and CDR2 is YFSETQ. Trimming cost V 4 bases and J 4 bases, with 14 bases left between them. The CDR3 consists of 15 residues. This CDR3 is CASSPGLSFNEKLFF. CDR3 in DNA: TGCGCCAGCAGCCCAGGGCTCTCCTTTAATGAAAAACTGTTTTTT.

The rearrangement links TRBV6-5 to TRBJ1-3; D unresolved. V shed 2 bases and J shed 0 bases, with 8 bases lying between them. The germline V gene has CDR1 MNHEY and CDR2 SVGAGI. The CDR3 length is 15 residues. This CDR3 reads CASSYGQTSGNTIYF. The CDR3 coding sequence is TGTGCCAGCAGTTACGGGCAGACCTCTGGAAACACCATATATTTT.

The CDR3 nucleotides read TGTGCCAGTAGTGGAGGGGTGGAGACTAACTATGGCTACACCTTC. Protein: CASSGGVETNYGYTF. V is TRBV19 and J is TRBJ1-2, with D perhaps matching TRBD1 (5 bases). With 5 bases removed from V and 0 bases from J, the gap between germline ends came to 13 bases. Germline CDR1 reads LNHDA; CDR2 reads SQIVND (reference sequence). This CDR3 spans 15 amino acids.

The chain is built from TRBV7-9 and TRBJ1-4, with D possibly matching TRBD1 (5 bases). Trimming pared 1 base from V and 12 bases from J, leaving 9 bases between. In germline, CDR1 is SEHNR, CDR2 FQNEAQ (reference sequence). The CDR3 length is 12 residues. The CDR3: CASSLGPGELFF. CDR3 nucleotide sequence: TGTGCCAGCAGCTTAGGGCCGGGGGAACTGTTTTTT.

This clone came up a few times. The rearrangement joins TRBV10-3 to TRBJ2-5, with D maybe TRBD1 (5 bases). Trimming cost V 2 bases and J 2 bases, with 12 bases left between them. This CDR3 comprises 15 residues. CDR1 and CDR2 from the germline V gene are ENHRY and SYGVKD. The DNA for the CDR3 is TGTGCCATCAGTGAGGCCGGAGACAGTCAAGAGACCCAGTACTTC. Translated: CAISEAGDSQETQYF.

The rearrangement uses TRBV6-5 and TRBJ1-2; D unresolved. There are 15 residues in the CDR3. Germline V gives CDR1 MNHEY, CDR2 SVGAGI. V lost 0 bases and J 8 bases, leaving 16 bases between the germline ends. This CDR3 reads CASSYSTRRGSGYTF. CDR3 sequence (DNA): TGTGCCAGCAGTTACTCGACGAGACGAGGGTCGGGCTACACCTTC.

This clone was observed a single time. This chain links TRBV9 with TRBJ2-5, with 12 bases aligning to TRBD1. Germline V gives CDR1 SGDLS, CDR2 YYNGEE. V was pared by 4 bases and J by 5 bases, with 6 bases of the junction left unmatched. The CDR3 contains 15 residues. CDR3 nucleotide sequence: TGTGCCAGCAGCCTAACGGGACAGGGGGCGGAGACCCAGTACTTC. This encodes CASSLTGQGAETQYF.

The chain has TRBV28 and TRBJ1-2, with TRBD1 as a possible D gene (5 bases). The CDR3 spans 15 residues. Per the germline V gene, CDR1 is MDHEN and CDR2 is SYDVKM. V was clipped by 6 bases and J by 2 bases, with 16 bases between them. The CDR3 bases are TGTGCCAGCAGCCCCGGGGGAGGGTTCAACTATGGCTACACCTTC. This sequence encodes CASSPGGGFNYGYTF.

The J gene is TRBJ1-1, the V gene TRBV7-2, with D possibly being TRBD1 (6 bases). The CDR3 runs 15 residues. The V end was cut by 5 bases, the J end by 0 bases, with 13 bases between. Germline V gives CDR1 SGHTA, CDR2 FQGNSA. CDR3 loop: CASSEDRSLNTEAFF. The CDR3 region has the DNA TGTGCCAGCAGCGAGGACAGATCTCTGAACACTGAAGCTTTCTTT.